One sample yielded the 19 T cell receptor beta chains listed below, sequenced in a study of blood T cells in healthy people across ages. Then a second PCR, running roughly 7 to 11 cycles, was carried out with a sample-barcoded 5' primer and a J-beta primer mix. TCRdb independently ran MiXCR on the 5' RACE reads; one entry per CDR3 protein. The sample includes around 870,000 distinct CDR3 sequences, about 28% of them seen just once. What was sequenced was blood. The receptors stem from a woman of 80 years or more in good health.

The rearrangement uses TRBV4-2 and TRBJ1-5; no reliable D call. From germline, CDR1 is LGHNA and CDR2 YNFKEQ. Deletions cut 0 bases from V and 1 base from J, with 7 bases between. CDR3 size: 15 residues. The CDR3 bases are TGTGCCAGCAGCCAAGATCCGGACAGCAATCAGCCCCAGCATTTT. This translates into CASSQDPDSNQPQHF.

This clonotype was picked up many times. The chain combines TRBV6-2 or TRBV6-3 with TRBJ1-2; possible D gene TRBD1, 5 bases. The CDR3 totals 14 residues. Trimming removed 6 bases at V and 8 bases at J, with 19 bases between. From germline, CDR1 is MNHEY and CDR2 SVGEGT. CDR3 nucleotide sequence: TGTGCCAGCAGCTACGGGGGGATTCACAGCGGCTACACCTTC. This encodes CASSYGGIHSGYTF.

This clonotype was counted many times. The chain uses TRBV3-1 and TRBJ2-7; 7 bases are shared with TRBD1. V shed 6 bases, J shed 6 bases, and the junction held 11 bases outside the gene matches. Looked up from germline, CDR1 is LGHDT and CDR2 is YNNKEL (reference sequence). The CDR3 sequence is 14 residues long. The CDR3 DNA is TGTGCCAGCAGTCCAACGACAGGGAAGGGCGAGCAGTACTTC. Its protein is CASSPTTGKGEQYF.

This clonotype was counted at least ten times. This sequence joins TRBV7-2 and TRBJ2-1; the D gene is possibly TRBD2 (6 bases). V gave up 0 bases and J gave up 13 bases, with 13 bases separating them. The CDR3 length is 13 residues. The germline CDR1 and CDR2 sequences are SGHTA and FQGNSA. CDR3 DNA: TGTGCCAGCAGCTTAGCGGGGGAGGCTGTCCAGTTCTTC. Protein: CASSLAGEAVQFF. Using reference TRBV7-2 and TRBJ2-1 for the parts outside the CDR3, the full variable domain is GAGVSQSPSNKVTEKGKDVELRCDPISGHTALYWYRQSLGQGLEFLIYFQGNSAPDKSGLPSDRFSAERTGGSVSTLTIQRTQQEDSAVYLCASSLAGEAVQFFGPGTRLTVL.

Many counts were recorded for this clonotype. This sequence joins TRBV7-2 and TRBJ2-6; 7 bases line up with TRBD1. V was clipped by 2 bases and J by 0 bases; unmatched bases: 7. The CDR3 covers 18 residues. The V gene's germline CDR1 is SGHTA and CDR2 FQGNSA. The CDR3 nucleotides are TGTGCCAGCAGCTTACGGGGACAGAAAAACTCTGGGGCCAACGTCCTGACTTTC. It encodes CASSLRGQKNSGANVLTF.

The chain links TRBV29-1 to TRBJ2-5; 11 positions match TRBD2. Trimming cost V 3 bases and J 11 bases; bases outside gene matches: 11. CDR1 and CDR2 from the germline V gene are SQVTM and ANQGSEA. The CDR3 spans 14 residues. This chain's CDR3 is CSVDISGRAEEQYF. Here the CDR3 DNA reads TGCAGCGTTGACATTAGCGGGAGGGCGGAGGAGCAGTACTTC.

With respect to this clonotype: Germline and junction disagree at one end, which may indicate a read error. The CDR3 nucleotides read TGTGCCAGCAGTTACTCTAGCGGGGAGCCAGAGACCCGGTACTTC. Translating gives CASSYSSGEPETRYF. The gene calls are TRBV6-2 or TRBV6-3 and TRBJ2-5, with 8 bases that match TRBD2. Germline V gene data show CDR1 as MNHEY and CDR2 as SVGEGT. CDR3 length equals 15 residues.

This clonotype was observed a few times. The J gene is TRBJ2-7, the V gene TRBV20-1; D is possibly TRBD2 (5 bases). Germline V gene data show CDR1 as DFQATT and CDR2 as SNEGSKA (reference sequence). The CDR3 is made up of 15 amino acids. The germline V and J ends were trimmed by 8 bases and 2 bases, with 22 bases remaining between them. CDR3 in amino acids: CSSSTTEANPYEQYF. For the CDR3, the DNA is TGCAGTTCCTCTACCACGGAGGCAAATCCCTACGAGCAGTACTTC.

This clonotype was seen repeatedly, ten times or more. The chain links TRBV20-1 to TRBJ2-3; no clear D gene. This CDR3 contains 12 residues. The V gene lost 0 bases and the J gene lost 0 bases, with 1 base spanning the gap. Germline lookup yields CDR1 DFQATT and CDR2 SNEGSKA (reference sequence). The CDR3 bases are TGCAGTGCTAGAGAGAGCACAGATACGCAGTATTTT. Translating it yields CSARESTDTQYF.

This clonotype was recorded many times. This rearrangement joins TRBV11-2 to TRBJ2-1; TRBD2 matches 15 bases. The CDR3 spans 19 residues. V was pared by 4 bases and J by 8 bases, with 15 bases of the junction left unmatched. From germline, CDR1 is SGHAT and CDR2 FQNNGV. The CDR3 protein is CASSSQRTSGGAWVYEQFF. As DNA, the CDR3 is TGTGCCAGCAGCTCCCAACGGACTAGCGGGGGGGCATGGGTCTATGAGCAGTTCTTC.

This clonotype was picked up one time. V is TRBV7-2 and J is TRBJ2-5; 9 nucleotides match TRBD2. The end of the DNA aligns better with TRBJ2-7, so the J call may be wrong. Per germline, CDR1 SGHTA and CDR2 FQGNSA. This CDR3 comprises 14 residues. CDR3: CASSVQAGGYEQYF. CDR3 nucleotide sequence: TGTGCCAGCAGCGTACAAGCGGGAGGATACGAGCAGTACTTC.

A few counts support this clonotype. The chain carries TRBV30 and TRBJ1-4; TRBD1 agrees at 9 bases. The V and J ends lost 5 bases and 14 bases, in that order; junction bases with no gene match: 9. The CDR3 extends over 12 amino acids. The germline CDR1 and CDR2 sequences are GTSNPN and SVGIG (reference sequence). In DNA, the CDR3 is TGTGCCTGGGCCAGGACAGGGGTGTATCTGTTTTTT. Protein product: CAWARTGVYLFF.

This clonotype came up a few times. This chain links TRBV2 with TRBJ2-4, with 8 bases matching TRBD1. The J call may not be correct, given that the DNA end is closer to TRBJ2-7. This CDR3 spans 17 amino acids. Germline CDR1 and CDR2: SNHLY and FYNNEI. The DNA for the CDR3 is TGTGCCAGCAGTGAACCAGCCCTTGGACAGGGACGGTACGAGCAGTACTTC. This translates into CASSEPALGQGRYEQYF.

The chain combines TRBV4-1 with TRBJ2-3, with 9 nucleotides matching TRBD2. Germline CDR1 and CDR2: MGHRA and YSYEKL. This CDR3 has 15 amino acids. Unmatched junction bases numbered 7, after V lost 4 bases and J lost 5 bases. CDR3: CASSLQAGGKDTQYF. In DNA, the CDR3 is TGCGCCAGCAGCCTCCAAGCGGGGGGTAAAGATACGCAGTATTTT.

This clonotype has ten or more counts. The CDR3 here is CASSRKNIQYF. The CDR3, as DNA: TGTGCCAGCAGCCGGAAAAACATTCAGTACTTC. The chain recombines TRBV3-1 with TRBJ2-4, with D unresolved. The CDR3 consists of 11 residues. Trimming took off 4 bases at V and 4 bases at J, with 2 bases between the two ends. Germline V gene lookup returns CDR1 LGHDT and CDR2 YNNKEL (reference sequence).

The gene calls are TRBV27 and TRBJ1-6; D possibly corresponds to TRBD1 (5 bases). CDR3 length equals 16 residues. V was clipped by 3 bases and J by 7 bases, with 16 bases between them. The germline V gene has CDR1 MNHEY and CDR2 SMNVEV (reference sequence). The CDR3 loop is CASSLATGTTNSPLHF. Here the CDR3 DNA reads TGTGCCAGCAGTTTGGCTACCGGGACGACCAATTCACCCCTCCACTTT.

About this clonotype itself: This sequence may be a read error, since a much larger clone differs from it by one base. The rearrangement joins TRBV7-2 to TRBJ1-1; 10 nucleotides line up with TRBD1. The CDR3 contains 16 residues. Germline V gene lookup returns CDR1 SGHTA and CDR2 FQGNSA. The CDR3 nucleotides are TGTGCCAGCAGACCCGGGACAGGGGCCTCGAACACTGGAGCTTTCTTT. As protein: CASRPGTGASNTGAFF.

The chain uses TRBV7-8 and TRBJ1-4; no firm D call. Trimming removed 2 bases from V and 7 bases from J, with 23 bases in between. This CDR3 is built from 18 residues. The germline V gene has CDR1 SGHVS and CDR2 FQNEAQ. CDR3 sequence (DNA): TGTGCCAGCAGCTTAAGGTTACCAGTCCCTTCGTGGTCTGAAAAACTGTTTTTT. It translates to CASSLRLPVPSWSEKLFF.

Turning to this clonotype: A much bigger clone sits one base away, suggesting this may be a read error. The rearrangement links TRBV6-5 to TRBJ2-1; 10 bases line up with TRBD1. This CDR3 region has 19 residues. J gave up 4 bases and V 0 bases, and 12 bases lay outside the gene matches. Germline V gene lookup returns CDR1 MNHEY and CDR2 SVGAGI. CDR3 in amino acids: CASSYSIRVGTGVYNEQFF. The CDR3 DNA reads as TGTGCCAGCAGTTACTCGATAAGGGTCGGGACAGGGGTTTACAATGAGCAGTTCTTC.